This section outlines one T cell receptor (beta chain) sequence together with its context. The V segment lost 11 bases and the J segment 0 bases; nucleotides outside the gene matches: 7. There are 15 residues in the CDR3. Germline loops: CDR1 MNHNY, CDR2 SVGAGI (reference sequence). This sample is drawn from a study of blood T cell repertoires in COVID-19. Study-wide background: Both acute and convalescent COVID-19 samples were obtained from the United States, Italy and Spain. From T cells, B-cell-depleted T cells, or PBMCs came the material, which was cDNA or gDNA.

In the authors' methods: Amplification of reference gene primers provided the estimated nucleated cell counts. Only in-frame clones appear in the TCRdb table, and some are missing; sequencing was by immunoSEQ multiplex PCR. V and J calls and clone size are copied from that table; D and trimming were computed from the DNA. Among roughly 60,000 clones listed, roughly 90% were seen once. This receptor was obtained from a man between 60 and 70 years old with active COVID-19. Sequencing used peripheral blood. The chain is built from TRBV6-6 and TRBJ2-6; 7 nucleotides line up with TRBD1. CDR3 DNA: TGTGCCTCGAGGGGGCGGCTCTCTGGGGCCAACGTCCTGACTTTC. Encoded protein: CASRGRLSGANVLTF.